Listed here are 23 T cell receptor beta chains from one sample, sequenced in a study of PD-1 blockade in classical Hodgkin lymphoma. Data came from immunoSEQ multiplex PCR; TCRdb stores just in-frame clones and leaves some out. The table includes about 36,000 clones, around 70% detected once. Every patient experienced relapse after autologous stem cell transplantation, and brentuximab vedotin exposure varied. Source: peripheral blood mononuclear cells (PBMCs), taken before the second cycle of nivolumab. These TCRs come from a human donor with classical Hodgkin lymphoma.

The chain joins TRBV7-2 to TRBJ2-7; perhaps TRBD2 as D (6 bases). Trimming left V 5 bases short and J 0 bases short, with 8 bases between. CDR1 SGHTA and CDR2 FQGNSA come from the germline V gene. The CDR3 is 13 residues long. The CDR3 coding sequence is TGTGCCAGCAGCGCGCGGGGCTCCTACGAGCAGTACTTC. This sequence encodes CASSARGSYEQYF.

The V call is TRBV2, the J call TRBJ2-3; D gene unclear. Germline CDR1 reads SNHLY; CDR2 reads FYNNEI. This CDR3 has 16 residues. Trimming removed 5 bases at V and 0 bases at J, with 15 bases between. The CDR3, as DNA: TGTGCCAGCAGTAGAGACCCCATTCAGAGCACAGATACGCAGTATTTT. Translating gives CASSRDPIQSTDTQYF. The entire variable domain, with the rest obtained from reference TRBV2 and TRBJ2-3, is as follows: EPEVTQTPSHQVTQMGQEVILRCVPISNHLYFYWYRQILGQKVEFLVSFYNNEISEKSEIFDDQFSVERPDGSNFTLKIRSTKLEDSAMYFCASSRDPIQSTDTQYFGPGTRLTVL.

CDR3 nucleotides: TGTGCCATCTCGGCCCCGACAGTGACGTCGGATGAGCAGTTCTTC. Protein product: CAISAPTVTSDEQFF. The chain couples TRBV10-3 to TRBJ2-1; tentative D call: TRBD1 (5 bases). The CDR3 contains 15 residues. Trimming removed 8 bases from V and 8 bases from J, with 22 bases in between. Per the germline V gene, CDR1 is ENHRY and CDR2 is SYGVKD.

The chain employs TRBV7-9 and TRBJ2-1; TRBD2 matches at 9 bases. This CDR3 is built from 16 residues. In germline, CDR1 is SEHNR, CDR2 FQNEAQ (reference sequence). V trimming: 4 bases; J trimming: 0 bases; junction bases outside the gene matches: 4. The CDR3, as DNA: TGTGCCAGCAGCTCTCTAGCGGGACCCTCCTACAATGAGCAGTTCTTC. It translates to CASSSLAGPSYNEQFF.

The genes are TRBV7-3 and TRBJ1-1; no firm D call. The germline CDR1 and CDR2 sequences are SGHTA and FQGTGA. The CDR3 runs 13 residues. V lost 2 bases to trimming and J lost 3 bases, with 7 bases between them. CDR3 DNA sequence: TGTGCCAGCAGCTTATACAGAGACACTGAAGCTTTCTTT. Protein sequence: CASSLYRDTEAFF.

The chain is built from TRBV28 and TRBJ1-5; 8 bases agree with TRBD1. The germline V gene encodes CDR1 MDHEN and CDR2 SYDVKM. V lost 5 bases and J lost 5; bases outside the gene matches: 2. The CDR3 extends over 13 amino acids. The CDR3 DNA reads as TGTGCCAGCAGTCGGACAGGGTATCAGCCCCAGCATTTT. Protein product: CASSRTGYQPQHF.

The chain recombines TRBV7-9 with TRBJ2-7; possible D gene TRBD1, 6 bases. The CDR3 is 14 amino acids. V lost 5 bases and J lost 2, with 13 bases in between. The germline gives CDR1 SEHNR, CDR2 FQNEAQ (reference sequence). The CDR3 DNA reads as TGTGCCAGCAGCCACAGACAGGCCCCCTACGAGCAGTACTTC. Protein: CASSHRQAPYEQYF.

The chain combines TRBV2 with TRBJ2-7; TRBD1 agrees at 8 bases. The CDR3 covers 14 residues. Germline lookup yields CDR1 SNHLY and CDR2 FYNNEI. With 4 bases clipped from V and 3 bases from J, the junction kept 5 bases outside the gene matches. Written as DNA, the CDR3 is TGTGCCAGCAGTGTGCAGGGGGCGGTCTACGAGCAGTACTTC. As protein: CASSVQGAVYEQYF. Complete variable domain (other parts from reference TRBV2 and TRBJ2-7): EPEVTQTPSHQVTQMGQEVILRCVPISNHLYFYWYRQILGQKVEFLVSFYNNEISEKSEIFDDQFSVERPDGSNFTLKIRSTKLEDSAMYFCASSVQGAVYEQYFGPGTRLTVT.

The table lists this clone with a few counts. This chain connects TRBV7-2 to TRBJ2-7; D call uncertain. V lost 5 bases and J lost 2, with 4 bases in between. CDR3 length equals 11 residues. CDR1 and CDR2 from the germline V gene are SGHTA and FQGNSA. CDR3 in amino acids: CASSGTYEQYF. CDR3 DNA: TGTGCCAGCAGCGGTACCTACGAGCAGTACTTC.

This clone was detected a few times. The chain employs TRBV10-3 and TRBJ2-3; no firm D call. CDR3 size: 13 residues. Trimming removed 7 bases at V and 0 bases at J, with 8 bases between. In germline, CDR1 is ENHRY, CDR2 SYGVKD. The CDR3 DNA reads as TGTGCCATCAAGGGTACTAGCACAGATACGCAGTATTTT. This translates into CAIKGTSTDTQYF.

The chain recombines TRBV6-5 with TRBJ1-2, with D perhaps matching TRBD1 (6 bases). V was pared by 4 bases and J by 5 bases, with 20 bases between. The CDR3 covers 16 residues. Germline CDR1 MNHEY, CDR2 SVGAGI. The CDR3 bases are TGTGCCAGCAGTTTCGTTGCCTTGGGACAAGGGTATGGCTACACCTTC. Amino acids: CASSFVALGQGYGYTF.

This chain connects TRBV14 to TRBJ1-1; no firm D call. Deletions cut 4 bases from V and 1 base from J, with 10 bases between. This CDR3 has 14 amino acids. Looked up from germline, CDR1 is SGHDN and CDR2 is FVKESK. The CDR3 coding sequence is TGTGCCAGCAGCCTACTTCCAACGAACACTGAAGCTTTCTTT. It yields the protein CASSLLPTNTEAFF.

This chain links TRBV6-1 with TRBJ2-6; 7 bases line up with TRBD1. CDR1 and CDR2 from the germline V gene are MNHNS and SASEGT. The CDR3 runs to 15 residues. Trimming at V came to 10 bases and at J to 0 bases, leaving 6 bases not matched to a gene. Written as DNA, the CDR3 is TGTGCCACCAAACAGGGGAACTCTGGGGCCAACGTCCTGACTTTC. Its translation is CATKQGNSGANVLTF.

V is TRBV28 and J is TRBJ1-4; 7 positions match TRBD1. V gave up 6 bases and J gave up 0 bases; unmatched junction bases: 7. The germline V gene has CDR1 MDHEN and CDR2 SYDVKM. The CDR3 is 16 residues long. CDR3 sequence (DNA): TGTGCCAGCAGAGAGACAGGGCAGGCAACTAATGAAAAACTGTTTTTT. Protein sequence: CASRETGQATNEKLFF. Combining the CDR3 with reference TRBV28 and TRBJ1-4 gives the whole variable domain DVKVTQSSRYLVKRTGEKVFLECVQDMDHENMFWYRQDPGLGLRLIYFSYDVKMKEKGDIPEGYSVSREKKERFSLILESASTNQTSMYLCASRETGQATNEKLFFGSGTQLSVL.

The CDR3 spells CASTPGGFYNEQFF. The CDR3 nucleotides are TGTGCCAGCACCCCAGGGGGCTTCTACAATGAGCAGTTCTTC. V is TRBV28 and J is TRBJ2-1; TRBD1 aligns across 8 bases. CDR3 length equals 14 residues. Trimming removed 7 bases from V and 3 bases from J; junction bases left unmatched: 5. The germline V gene has CDR1 MDHEN and CDR2 SYDVKM.

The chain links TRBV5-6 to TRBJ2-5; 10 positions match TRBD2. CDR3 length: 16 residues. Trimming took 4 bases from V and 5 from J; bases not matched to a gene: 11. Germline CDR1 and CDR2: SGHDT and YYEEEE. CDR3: CASSPGNLAGVETQYF. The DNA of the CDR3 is TGTGCCAGCAGCCCCGGTAATCTAGCGGGGGTGGAGACCCAGTACTTC.

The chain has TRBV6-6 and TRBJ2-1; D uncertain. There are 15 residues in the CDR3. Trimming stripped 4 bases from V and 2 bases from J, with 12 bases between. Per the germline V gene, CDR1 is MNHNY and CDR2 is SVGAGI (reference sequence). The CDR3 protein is CASSFIRATYNEQFF. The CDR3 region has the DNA TGTGCCAGCAGTTTCATTAGGGCCACCTACAATGAGCAGTTCTTC.

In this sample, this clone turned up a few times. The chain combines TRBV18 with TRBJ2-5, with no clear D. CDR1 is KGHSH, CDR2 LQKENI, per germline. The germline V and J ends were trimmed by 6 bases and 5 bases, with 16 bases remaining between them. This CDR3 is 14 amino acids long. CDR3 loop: CASSSGIVGETQYF. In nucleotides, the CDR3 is TGTGCCAGCTCGTCAGGCATCGTGGGGGAGACCCAGTACTTC.

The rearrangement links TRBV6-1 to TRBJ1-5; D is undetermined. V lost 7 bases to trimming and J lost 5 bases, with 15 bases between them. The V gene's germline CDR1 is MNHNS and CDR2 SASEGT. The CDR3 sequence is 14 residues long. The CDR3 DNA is TGTGCCAGCACCAGGTTAGAGTCATATCAGCCCCAGCATTTT. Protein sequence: CASTRLESYQPQHF.

The CDR3 region has the DNA TGCGCCAGCAAAAAGACAGGGAGTAACACTGAAGCTTTCTTT. It codes for CASKKTGSNTEAFF. The chain uses TRBV10-2 and TRBJ1-1; 7 positions agree with TRBD1. This CDR3 region has 14 residues. CDR1 and CDR2 from the germline V gene are WSHSY and SAAADI. V was pared by 7 bases and J by 2 bases, with 7 bases of the junction left unmatched.

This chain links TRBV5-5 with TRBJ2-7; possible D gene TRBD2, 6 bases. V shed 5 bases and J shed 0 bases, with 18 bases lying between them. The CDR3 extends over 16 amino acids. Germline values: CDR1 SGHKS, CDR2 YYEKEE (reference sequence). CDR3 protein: CASRPPGTASSYEQYF. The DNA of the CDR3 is TGTGCCAGCAGACCACCCGGGACTGCCAGCTCCTACGAGCAGTACTTC. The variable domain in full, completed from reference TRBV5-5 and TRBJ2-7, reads DAGVTQSPTHLIKTRGQQVTLRCSPISGHKSVSWYQQVLGQGPQFIFQYYEKEERGRGNFPDRFSARQFPNYSSELNVNALLLGDSALYLCASRPPGTASSYEQYFGPGTRLTVT.

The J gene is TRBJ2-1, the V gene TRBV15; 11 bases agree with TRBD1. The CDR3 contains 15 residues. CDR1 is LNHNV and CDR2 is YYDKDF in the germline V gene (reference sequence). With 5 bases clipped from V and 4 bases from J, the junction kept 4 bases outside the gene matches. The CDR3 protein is CATSLDRGRYNEQFF. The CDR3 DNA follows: TGTGCCACCAGCCTGGACAGGGGGCGTTACAATGAGCAGTTCTTC.

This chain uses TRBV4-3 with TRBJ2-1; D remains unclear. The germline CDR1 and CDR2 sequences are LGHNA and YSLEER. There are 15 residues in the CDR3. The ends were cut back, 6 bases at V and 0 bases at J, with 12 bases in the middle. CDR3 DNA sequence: TGCGCCAGCAGTCTCGATCCTAGCTCCTACAATGAGCAGTTCTTC. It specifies CASSLDPSSYNEQFF.